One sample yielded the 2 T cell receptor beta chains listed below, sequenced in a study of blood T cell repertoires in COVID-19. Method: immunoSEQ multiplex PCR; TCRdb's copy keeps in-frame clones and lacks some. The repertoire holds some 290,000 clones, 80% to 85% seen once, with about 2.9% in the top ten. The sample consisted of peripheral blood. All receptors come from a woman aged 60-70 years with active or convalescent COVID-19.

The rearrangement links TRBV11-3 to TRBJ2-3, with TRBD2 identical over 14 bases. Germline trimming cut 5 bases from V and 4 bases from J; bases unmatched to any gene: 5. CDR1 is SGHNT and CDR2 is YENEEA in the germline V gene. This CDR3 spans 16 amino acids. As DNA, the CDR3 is TGTGCCAGCAGCCCGGAGACTAGCGGGGGGGCAGATACGCAGTATTTT. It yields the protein CASSPETSGGADTQYF.

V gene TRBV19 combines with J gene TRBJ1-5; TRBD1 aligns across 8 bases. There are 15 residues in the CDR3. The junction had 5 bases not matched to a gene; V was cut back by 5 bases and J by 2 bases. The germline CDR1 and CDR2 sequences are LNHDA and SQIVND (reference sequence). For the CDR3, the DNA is TGTGCCAGTAGTGTAGGGACAGGTGGCAATCAGCCCCAGCATTTT. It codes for CASSVGTGGNQPQHF.